A single sample gave rise to the 27 T cell receptor beta chains below, sequenced in a study of T cell responses to AZD1222 COVID-19 vaccine. The table came from immunoSEQ multiplex PCR; TCRdb's copy has only in-frame clones and leaves some out. Of roughly 80,000 clones listed, around 93% are singletons. The starting material was peripheral blood, obtained 28 days after the second AZD1222 dose. These receptors were obtained from an adult who received the AZD1222 COVID-19 vaccine.

The V call is TRBV5-1, the J call TRBJ2-1; TRBD2 matches 8 bases. Losses at the gene ends were 6 bases for V and 7 bases for J; bases not matched to a gene: 9. This CDR3 region has 14 residues. Germline CDR1 and CDR2: SGHRS and YFSETQ. DNA for the CDR3: TGCGCCAGCACTACGGGGGGGCCCGGGAATGAGCAGTTCTTC. Translated: CASTTGGPGNEQFF.

The chain carries TRBV7-3 and TRBJ2-7; weak D call: TRBD1 (5 bases). Trimming took off 2 bases at V and 2 bases at J, with 7 bases between the two ends. Germline CDR1 SGHTA, CDR2 FQGTGA. This CDR3 has 13 amino acids. The CDR3 coding sequence is TGTGCCAGCAGCTTAGGGGCTACCTACGAGCAGTACTTC. Its protein is CASSLGATYEQYF.

This chain connects TRBV7-9 to TRBJ2-3; D is uncertain. The length of the CDR3 is 14 residues. The ends were cut back, 3 bases at V and 0 bases at J, with 7 bases in the middle. Germline CDR1 and CDR2: SEHNR and FQNEAQ (reference sequence). As DNA, the CDR3 is TGTGCCAGCAGCTTCATGGGCAGCACAGATACGCAGTATTTT. It specifies CASSFMGSTDTQYF.

The chain is built from TRBV7-3 and TRBJ1-6; no reliable D call. The germline V and J ends were trimmed by 3 bases and 5 bases, with 11 bases remaining between them. There are 15 residues in the CDR3. Germline V lookup: CDR1 SGHTA, CDR2 FQGTGA. The CDR3 DNA reads as TGTGCCAGCAGCTTGTCGACCCGGAATAATTCACCCCTCCACTTT. Protein: CASSLSTRNNSPLHF.

This CDR3 reads CASSSQNTEAFF. The CDR3 DNA sequence: TGTGCCAGCAGCTCACAGAACACTGAAGCTTTCTTT. This rearrangement joins TRBV11-1 to TRBJ1-1; D remains ambiguous. Germline CDR1 is SGHAT and CDR2 is FQDESV (reference sequence). V lost 4 bases, J lost 1 base, and 4 bases lay in between. The CDR3 length is 12 residues.

The chain carries TRBV2 and TRBJ2-5, with 9 bases matching TRBD1. J lost 3 bases, V lost 4 bases, and 6 bases had no gene match. CDR1 SNHLY and CDR2 FYNNEI come from the germline V gene. This CDR3 is built from 15 residues. The CDR3 here is CASSGHRGPEETQYF. In nucleotides, the CDR3 is TGTGCCAGCAGTGGGCACAGGGGGCCAGAAGAGACCCAGTACTTC.

The gene calls are TRBV28 and TRBJ2-5; TRBD2 aligns across 10 bases. There are 14 residues in the CDR3. Trimming cost V 5 bases and J 5 bases; bases outside gene matches: 5. Per germline, CDR1 MDHEN and CDR2 SYDVKM. The CDR3, as DNA: TGTGCCAGCAGTCGAGCGGGAGGGCCTGAGACCCAGTACTTC. It specifies CASSRAGGPETQYF.

The V gene is TRBV19, the J gene TRBJ1-4, with D maybe TRBD1 (6 bases). Trimming pared 9 bases from V and 2 bases from J, leaving 16 bases between. The CDR3 sequence is 15 residues long. CDR1 is LNHDA and CDR2 is SQIVND in the germline V gene (reference sequence). CDR3 region: CASGFPRGTNEKLFF. CDR3 nucleotide sequence: TGTGCCAGCGGGTTTCCCAGGGGCACTAATGAAAAACTGTTTTTT.

The chain carries TRBV7-2 and TRBJ1-1, with D possibly TRBD1 on 5 matching bases. The CDR3 spans 15 residues. The germline V gene encodes CDR1 SGHTA and CDR2 FQGNSA. V lost 1 base and J lost 5, with 14 bases in between. CDR3 in amino acids: CASSLVGREGTEAFF. Here the CDR3 DNA reads TGTGCCAGCAGCTTAGTAGGCAGGGAGGGTACTGAAGCTTTCTTT. Drawing the rest from reference TRBV7-2 and TRBJ1-1, the complete variable domain is GAGVSQSPSNKVTEKGKDVELRCDPISGHTALYWYRQSLGQGLEFLIYFQGNSAPDKSGLPSDRFSAERTGGSVSTLTIQRTQQEDSAVYLCASSLVGREGTEAFFGQGTRLTVV.

This chain joins TRBV19 and TRBJ2-1, with TRBD1 identical over 9 bases. V shed 6 bases and J 10 bases; nucleotides not matched to a gene: 10. The CDR3 runs 14 residues. CDR1 is LNHDA and CDR2 is SQIVND in the germline V gene (reference sequence). The CDR3 is CASRLGQGIYEQFF. The DNA for the CDR3 is TGTGCCAGTAGATTGGGACAGGGCATCTACGAGCAGTTCTTC.

The chain recombines TRBV7-8 with TRBJ2-1, with TRBD2 matching over 11 bases. CDR1 is SGHVS, CDR2 FQNEAQ, per germline. CDR3 size: 15 residues. Trimming took 5 bases from V and 6 from J; bases not matched to a gene: 6. DNA for the CDR3: TGTGCCAGCAGCCCCTGGGGGACTAGCGGCAATGAGCAGTTCTTC. Translating gives CASSPWGTSGNEQFF.

In nucleotides, the CDR3 is TGTGCCAGCAGCTCGGTCACAGATACGCAGTATTTT. This codes for CASSSVTDTQYF. The chain combines TRBV5-8 with TRBJ2-3; D not resolved. The germline V gene has CDR1 SGHTS and CDR2 YDEGEE. The CDR3 runs 12 residues. V gave up 3 bases and J gave up 2 bases, with 4 bases separating them. The whole variable domain, remainder taken from reference TRBV5-8 and TRBJ2-3, is EAGVTQSPTHLIKTRGQQATLRCSPISGHTSVYWYQQALGLGLQFLLWYDEGEERNRGNFPPRFSGRQFPNYSSELNVNALELEDSALYLCASSSVTDTQYFGPGTRLTVL.

This clone was picked up one time. This sequence joins TRBV18 and TRBJ1-4, with D possibly being TRBD1 (5 bases). The V and J ends lost 7 bases and 2 bases respectively, with 8 bases between them. The germline V gene encodes CDR1 KGHSH and CDR2 LQKENI. The CDR3 extends over 13 amino acids. CDR3 in DNA: TGTGCCAGCTTGTCAGGGACTAATGAAAAACTGTTTTTT. Protein: CASLSGTNEKLFF. Variable domain in full (rest from reference TRBV18 and TRBJ1-4): NAGVMQNPRHLVRRRGQEARLRCSPMKGHSHVYWYRQLPEEGLKFMVYLQKENIIDESGMPKERFSAEFPKEGPSILRIQQVVRGDSAAYFCASLSGTNEKLFFGSGTQLSVL.

V and J are TRBV9 and TRBJ2-7, with TRBD2 matching over 10 bases. V gave up 0 bases and J gave up 6 bases; unmatched junction bases: 6. Germline V gives CDR1 SGDLS, CDR2 YYNGEE. The length of the CDR3 is 15 residues. The CDR3 nucleotides read TGTGCCAGCAGCGTAGGGCTAGCGGGAGTGGCCGAGCAGTACTTC. It codes for CASSVGLAGVAEQYF.

This clone was counted a single time. This chain uses TRBV9 with TRBJ2-5; no reliable D call. Germline assignment: CDR1 SGDLS and CDR2 YYNGEE. The CDR3 runs to 17 residues. V gave up 0 bases and J gave up 0 bases, with 15 bases separating them. In DNA form, the CDR3 reads TGTGCCAGCAGCGTAGGGACCTCCGGCCTGAACCAAGAGACCCAGTACTTC. This encodes CASSVGTSGLNQETQYF.

The chain uses TRBV18 and TRBJ1-1; D may be TRBD1 (6 bases). This CDR3 is 14 amino acids long. Germline V gene data show CDR1 as KGHSH and CDR2 as LQKENI. V was trimmed by 6 bases and J by 4 bases, leaving 15 bases between them. CDR3 DNA: TGTGCCAGCTCCCCGGACAGTTGGGCCACTGAAGCTTTCTTT. Its protein product is CASSPDSWATEAFF.

The V call is TRBV19, the J call TRBJ1-2; 10 nucleotides agree with TRBD1. Germline CDR1 reads LNHDA; CDR2 reads SQIVND (reference sequence). This CDR3 has 14 residues. The V and J ends lost 8 bases and 5 bases, in that order; junction bases with no gene match: 8. CDR3 amino acids: CASVDRGYSYGYTF. CDR3 bases: TGTGCCAGTGTGGACAGGGGGTATTCTTATGGCTACACCTTC.

This clone has a single count. The CDR3 DNA reads TGTGCCAGCAGTTCCACGGCCACTGAAGCTTTCTTT. It is translated as CASSSTATEAFF. This chain links TRBV28 with TRBJ1-1; D gene ambiguous. This CDR3 is built from 12 residues. Per the germline V gene, CDR1 is MDHEN and CDR2 is SYDVKM. Trimming left V 4 bases short and J 4 bases short, with 7 bases between.

This chain links TRBV19 with TRBJ2-2; the D is unclear. The germline V and J ends were trimmed by 4 bases and 2 bases, with 8 bases remaining between them. Germline CDR1 is LNHDA and CDR2 is SQIVND (reference sequence). This CDR3 contains 14 residues. This CDR3 is CASSTLINTGELFF. The CDR3 nucleotides read TGTGCCAGTAGTACCTTAATTAACACCGGGGAGCTGTTTTTT. Filled out from reference TRBV19 and TRBJ2-2, the complete variable domain reads DGGITQSPKYLFRKEGQNVTLSCEQNLNHDAMYWYRQDPGQGLRLIYYSQIVNDFQKGDIAEGYSVSREKKESFPLTVTSAQKNPTAFYLCASSTLINTGELFFGEGSRLTVL.

The CDR3 DNA is TGTGCCAGCAGCTTCAGACTAGGAGAGACCCAGTACTTC. As protein: CASSFRLGETQYF. The J gene is TRBJ2-5, the V gene TRBV7-3, with a possible D match to TRBD2 (6 bases). Trimming cost V 3 bases and J 4 bases, with 9 bases left between them. This CDR3 has 13 amino acids. Germline V CDR1 and CDR2: SGHTA, FQGTGA.

The genes are TRBV5-1 and TRBJ2-7, with 14 bases that match TRBD2. V dropped 0 bases and J dropped 3; count of bases not matched to a gene: 17. The CDR3 contains 21 residues. From germline, CDR1 is SGHRS and CDR2 YFSETQ. The CDR3 loop is CASSLDPPGLAGAPRGYEQYF. CDR3 bases: TGCGCCAGCAGCTTGGACCCCCCGGGACTAGCGGGAGCACCCAGGGGCTACGAGCAGTACTTC.

The V and J genes are TRBV28 and TRBJ1-2; 9 bases line up with TRBD1. This CDR3 comprises 15 residues. The germline CDR1 and CDR2 sequences are MDHEN and SYDVKM. The V and J ends lost 1 base and 2 bases, in that order; junction bases with no gene match: 2. This chain's CDR3 is CASSLSDRGNYGYTF. DNA of the CDR3: TGTGCCAGCAGTTTATCCGACAGGGGGAACTATGGCTACACCTTC.

The gene calls are TRBV14 and TRBJ1-2; the match to TRBD1 covers 8 bases. Trimming took 3 bases from V and 6 from J; bases not matched to a gene: 9. The CDR3 extends over 15 amino acids. Germline V gene lookup returns CDR1 SGHDN and CDR2 FVKESK. This chain's CDR3 is CASSHLGRTGNGYTF. The CDR3 DNA reads as TGTGCCAGCAGCCATCTTGGTCGGACAGGGAATGGCTACACCTTC.

This clone has only one observation. The V and J genes are TRBV4-1 and TRBJ1-2, with unresolved D. CDR3 size: 15 residues. The germline V gene has CDR1 MGHRA and CDR2 YSYEKL. V was shortened by 0 bases and J by 0 bases, with 8 bases between the two germline ends. As DNA, the CDR3 is TGCGCCAGCAGCCAAGAAAGCGGGGCTAACTATGGCTACACCTTC. This sequence encodes CASSQESGANYGYTF.

This clone has a handful of counts. The chain has TRBV5-6 and TRBJ1-5; no reliable D call. The CDR3 has 12 residues. Germline lookup yields CDR1 SGHDT and CDR2 YYEEEE. V lost 0 bases and J lost 4, with 2 bases in between. The CDR3 loop is CASSLGNQPQHF. For the CDR3, the DNA is TGTGCCAGCAGCTTGGGAAATCAGCCCCAGCATTTT.

The rearrangement links TRBV7-2 to TRBJ1-2; 9 bases fit TRBD1. This CDR3 has 13 residues. Germline V gives CDR1 SGHTA, CDR2 FQGNSA. J gave up 5 bases and V 7 bases, and 5 bases lay outside the gene matches. CDR3 DNA: TGTGCCAGCACCACCGGGACAGGGTATGGCTACACCTTC. Its translation is CASTTGTGYGYTF. Using reference TRBV7-2 and TRBJ1-2 for the parts outside the CDR3, the full variable domain is GAGVSQSPSNKVTEKGKDVELRCDPISGHTALYWYRQSLGQGLEFLIYFQGNSAPDKSGLPSDRFSAERTGGSVSTLTIQRTQQEDSAVYLCASTTGTGYGYTFGSGTRLTVV.

The chain couples TRBV28 to TRBJ2-7; no definite D call. V gave up 7 bases and J gave up 0 bases, with 13 bases separating them. CDR3 length equals 14 residues. Germline V lookup: CDR1 MDHEN, CDR2 SYDVKM. This CDR3 reads CASNDTPNSYEQYF. CDR3 nucleotide sequence: TGTGCCAGCAACGATACCCCTAACTCCTACGAGCAGTACTTC. The full variable domain, rest sourced from reference TRBV28 and TRBJ2-7, is DVKVTQSSRYLVKRTGEKVFLECVQDMDHENMFWYRQDPGLGLRLIYFSYDVKMKEKGDIPEGYSVSREKKERFSLILESASTNQTSMYLCASNDTPNSYEQYFGPGTRLTVT.